These T cell receptor beta chains were read from a single sample in a study of blood T cells in healthy people across ages. TCRdb re-analysed the 5' RACE reads in MiXCR, keeping a single row per CDR3 protein. The profile shows 650,000 to 950,000 distinct CDR3 sequences, approximately 48% of them singletons. Sequencing used blood. Source of these receptors: a man aged 55 to 70 in good health. Both conserved end residues are part of each CDR3. D genes are given only for firm matches. A clone size is listed for some rows: how often the clone was seen (once, few, many), or a class if it is expanded.

size,J,length,V,D,DNA,CDR3
-,TRBJ2-7,13,TRBV7-8,-,TGTACCAGCAGCTTAGCCTTAATCTACGAGCAGTACTTC,CTSSLALIYEQYF
few,TRBJ1-2,15,TRBV4-3,TRBD1,TGCGCCAGCAGCCAGGAACCGACAGGGCACTATGGCTACACCTTC,CASSQEPTGHYGYTF
-,TRBJ1-1,15,TRBV10-3,-,TGTGCCATCAGCGGAGTATCGCAGGGTGCAACTGAAGCTTTCTTT,CAISGVSQGATEAFF
-,TRBJ2-5,16,TRBV7-2,-,TGTGCCAGCAGTCGAGGCCCTGGTGCAGGCCAAGAGACCCAGTACTTC,CASSRGPGAGQETQYF
-,TRBJ1-1,15,TRBV25-1,TRBD1,TGTGCCGGCAGTGGGGACAGGGTGGGGAACACTGAAGCTTTCTTT,CAGSGDRVGNTEAFF
few,TRBJ2-2,13,TRBV7-3,-,TGTGCCAGCAGCCTCCTCGGCGACGGGGAGCTGTTTTTT,CASSLLGDGELFF
-,TRBJ2-4,15,TRBV28,TRBD1,TGTGCCAGCAGAGCGACAGGGGGGGCCAAAAACATTCAGTACTTC,CASRATGGAKNIQYF
-,TRBJ2-1,14,TRBV5-4,-,TGTGCCAGCAGCCATAAACAGGGAAAGGATGAGCAGTTCTTC,CASSHKQGKDEQFF
-,TRBJ2-7,16,TRBV11-2,-,TGTGCCAGCAGCTTAGGGCCCCCAGGGGCCACTTACGAGCAGTACTTC,CASSLGPPGATYEQYF
-,TRBJ2-3,15,TRBV6-2/TRBV6-3,-,TGTGCCAGCAGTTATCAAGGTGGGGCCACAGATACGCAGTATTTT,CASSYQGGATDTQYF
-,TRBJ2-1,12,TRBV20-1,-,TGCAGTGCTAGCGCAGGGCATAGTGAGCAGTTCTTC,CSASAGHSEQFF
-,TRBJ1-4,13,TRBV7-8,TRBD1,TGTGCCAGCAGCCCAGGGGGACGGGAAAAACTGTTTTTT,CASSPGGREKLFF
many,TRBJ2-7,13,TRBV6-2/TRBV6-3,-,TGTGCCAGCAGTTACTCGATGGGGCACGAGCAGTACTTC,CASSYSMGHEQYF
-,TRBJ2-3,14,TRBV29-1,-,TGCAGCGTCGGGGGGCAGCAGAGCACAGATACGCAGTATTTT,CSVGGQQSTDTQYF
-,TRBJ1-2,17,TRBV5-1,TRBD1,TGCGCCAGCAGCTCTCGTACCCAGGGACAGGGGGAGAATGGCTACACCTTC,CASSSRTQGQGENGYTF
few,TRBJ2-5,14,TRBV28,-,TGTGCCAGCAAGTTGATGGGGGGTCTAGAGACCCAGTACTTC,CASKLMGGLETQYF
few,TRBJ1-2,14,TRBV4-3,-,TGCGCCAGCAGCCAAGATCCGGGTTCCTATGGCTACACCTTC,CASSQDPGSYGYTF
-,TRBJ2-1,14,TRBV12-3/TRBV12-4,-,TGTGCCAGCAGTTTAGTAGAGTCCTACAATGAGCAGTTCTTC,CASSLVESYNEQFF
few,TRBJ2-7,15,TRBV11-2,-,TGTGCCAGCAGCTTAGTACAGGGTTCAACCTACGAGCAGTACTTC,CASSLVQGSTYEQYF
-,TRBJ2-7,15,TRBV5-5,-,TGTGCCAGCAGCTTCTCCGGGGGTCCATCCTACGAGCAGTACTTC,CASSFSGGPSYEQYF
few,TRBJ2-1,15,TRBV7-7,-,TGTGCTAGCAGCCAGGGTCTAGTATCCTACAATGAGCAGTTCTTC,CASSQGLVSYNEQFF
few,TRBJ2-3,15,TRBV20-1,TRBD2,TGCAGTGCCCCGTCTAGCGGGGAATTCACAGATACGCAGTATTTT,CSAPSSGEFTDTQYF
-,TRBJ1-4,13,TRBV29-1,-,TGCAGCGTTGTCCTTACTTCTAATGAAAAACTGTTTTTT,CSVVLTSNEKLFF
-,TRBJ2-5,17,TRBV29-1,TRBD2,TGCAGCGTTGAAGATATAGCTAGCGGGGGGGCTTTCGAGACCCAGTACTTC,CSVEDIASGGAFETQYF
-,TRBJ2-1,16,TRBV24-1,TRBD1,TGTGCCACCAGTGATTCTCCAGGGGGACGAACAGATACGCAGTTCTTC,CATSDSPGGRTDTQFF
-,TRBJ2-5,13,TRBV27,-,TGTGCCACTTGGAGAGTCGGGCTGGAGACCCAGTACTTC,CATWRVGLETQYF
-,TRBJ2-7,15,TRBV11-2,-,TGTGCCAGCAGCTCCGTCCGGGACAAATACTACGAGCAGTACTTC,CASSSVRDKYYEQYF
-,TRBJ1-1,15,TRBV14,TRBD1,TGTGCCAGCAGCCAAGAATCAGGGGGCTTCACTGAAGCTTTCTTT,CASSQESGGFTEAFF
-,TRBJ1-4,15,TRBV7-9,-,TGTGCCAGCAGCTTAGCAACGGGGAGAGCCGGGAAACTGTTTTTT,CASSLATGRAGKLFF
few,TRBJ2-4,15,TRBV6-2/TRBV6-3,-,TGTGCCAGCAGTTACAGGGACGGGGGCAAAAACATTCAGTACTTC,CASSYRDGGKNIQYF
-,TRBJ2-3,16,TRBV5-6,TRBD2,TGTGCCAGCAGCTTAAATCTAGCGGGGAGCACAGATACGCAGTATTTT,CASSLNLAGSTDTQYF
-,TRBJ2-1,14,TRBV2,-,TGTGCCAGCAGAGCGGTGAGCTCAAACAATGAGCAGTTCTTC,CASRAVSSNNEQFF
-,TRBJ1-1,14,TRBV27,-,TGTGCCAGCAGTTCAGGGGCCAAGAACACTGAAGCTTTCTTT,CASSSGAKNTEAFF
-,TRBJ1-1,15,TRBV9,-,TGTGCCAGCAGTAACCAGGGGCGTATGAACACTGAAGCTTTCTTT,CASSNQGRMNTEAFF
-,TRBJ2-6,18,TRBV3-1,TRBD2,TGTGCCAGCAGCCCGCGCGGGGGTCTTGCATCGGGGGCCAACGTCCTGACTTTC,CASSPRGGLASGANVLTF
-,TRBJ2-2,14,TRBV6-2/TRBV6-3,TRBD1,TGTGCCAGCAGTTACGGGACAGTAAGAGGGGAGCTGTTTTTT,CASSYGTVRGELFF
-,TRBJ1-2,15,TRBV6-1,-,TGTGCCAGCAGGGGCGGGTCAGTCCTACTCTATGGCTACACCTTC,CASRGGSVLLYGYTF
-,TRBJ2-3,14,TRBV12-3/TRBV12-4,-,TGTGCCAGCAGTAGACAGAGATCCACCGATACGCAGTATTTT,CASSRQRSTDTQYF
-,TRBJ2-7,17,TRBV4-1,TRBD1,TGCGCCAGCAGCCAGAACCACGGGGACAGGGGATCCTACGAGCAGTACTTC,CASSQNHGDRGSYEQYF
-,TRBJ2-3,14,TRBV6-5,-,TGTGCCAGCAGTTCGACCTTTTCCGGTGATACGCAGTATTTT,CASSSTFSGDTQYF
-,TRBJ2-1,17,TRBV7-2,TRBD2,TGTGCCAGCAGCTTATTAGGGACTAGCGGGGGGGACGGTGAGCAGTTCTTC,CASSLLGTSGGDGEQFF
-,TRBJ2-3,15,TRBV9,-,TGTGCCAGCAGCGCCTCAGGTACTAGCACAGATACGCAGTATTTT,CASSASGTSTDTQYF